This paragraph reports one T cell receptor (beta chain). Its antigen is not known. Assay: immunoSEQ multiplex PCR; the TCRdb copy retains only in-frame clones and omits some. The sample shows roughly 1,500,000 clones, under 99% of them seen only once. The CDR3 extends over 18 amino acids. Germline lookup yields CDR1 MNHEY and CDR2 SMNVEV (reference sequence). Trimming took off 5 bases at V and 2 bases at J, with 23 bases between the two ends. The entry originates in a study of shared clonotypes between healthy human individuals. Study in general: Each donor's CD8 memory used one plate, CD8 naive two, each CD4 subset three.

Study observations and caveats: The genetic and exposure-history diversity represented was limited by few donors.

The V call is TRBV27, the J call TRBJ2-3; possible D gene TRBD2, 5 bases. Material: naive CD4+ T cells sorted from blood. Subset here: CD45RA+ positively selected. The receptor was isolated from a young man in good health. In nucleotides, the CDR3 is TGTGCCAGCAGTCCAAGAGGGTGGTACCGGGATATCACAGATACGCAGTATTTT. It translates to CASSPRGWYRDITDTQYF.